These 17 T cell receptor beta chains originate from one sample sequenced in a study of blood T cell repertoires in COVID-19. Method: immunoSEQ multiplex PCR; TCRdb's copy keeps in-frame clones and lacks some. The sample includes just over 90,000 clones, roughly 88% of them seen just once. The sequenced sample consisted of peripheral blood. The receptors shown here come from a human donor with active COVID-19. The donor label of this sample is uncertain.

The genes are TRBV5-1 and TRBJ2-2, with 10 bases fitting TRBD1. V dropped 4 bases and J dropped 3; count of bases not matched to a gene: 6. The germline V gene encodes CDR1 SGHRS and CDR2 YFSETQ. The CDR3 contains 16 residues. The CDR3 loop reads CASSPRGTGDTGELFF. DNA of the CDR3: TGCGCCAGCAGCCCCAGGGGGACAGGGGACACCGGGGAGCTGTTTTTT.

The gene calls are TRBV18 and TRBJ2-1; D is possibly TRBD1 (5 bases). This CDR3 spans 14 amino acids. V was cut by 2 bases and J by 6 bases, with 11 bases left in between. The germline CDR1 and CDR2 sequences are KGHSH and LQKENI. CDR3 sequence reads: CASSPFRQSNEQFF. DNA of the CDR3: TGTGCCAGCTCACCATTTAGACAGAGCAATGAGCAGTTCTTC. The whole variable domain, filled in from reference TRBV18 and TRBJ2-1, reads NAGVMQNPRHLVRRRGQEARLRCSPMKGHSHVYWYRQLPEEGLKFMVYLQKENIIDESGMPKERFSAEFPKEGPSILRIQQVVRGDSAAYFCASSPFRQSNEQFFGPGTRLTVL.

The rearrangement uses TRBV19 and TRBJ2-7, with D tentatively TRBD1 (6 bases). CDR1 and CDR2 (germline): LNHDA, SQIVND (reference sequence). Trimming cost V 6 bases and J 1 base, with 13 bases left between them. This CDR3 spans 14 amino acids. The CDR3 here is CASSPSTGSYEQYF. The CDR3 nucleotides are TGTGCCAGTAGCCCCTCAACAGGGTCCTACGAGCAGTACTTC.

The chain uses TRBV4-1 and TRBJ2-7; 8 bases are shared with TRBD2. CDR1 MGHRA and CDR2 YSYEKL come from the germline V gene. Trimming cost V 3 bases and J 0 bases; bases outside gene matches: 4. The CDR3 consists of 15 residues. CDR3 coding DNA: TGCGCCAGCAGCCATCCCGGGGGGGGCTCCTACGAGCAGTACTTC. It is translated as CASSHPGGGSYEQYF.

The J gene is TRBJ1-1, the V gene TRBV14; no clear D. V was pared by 1 base and J by 0 bases, with 9 bases between. This CDR3 region has 15 residues. Germline V gene sequence: CDR1 SGHDN, CDR2 FVKESK. The CDR3 DNA is TGTGCCAGCAGCCAAGTCTCAGGCATGAACACTGAAGCTTTCTTT. This encodes CASSQVSGMNTEAFF.

The rearrangement links TRBV3-1 (or the pseudogene TRBV3-2) to TRBJ2-1; 16 bases align to TRBD2. CDR3 length equals 17 residues. V shed 4 bases, J shed 5 bases, and the junction held 5 bases outside the gene matches. Germline-derived CDR1 and CDR2 are LGHDT and YNNKEL (reference sequence). This chain's CDR3 is CASSLGTSGGANNEQFF. In DNA form, the CDR3 reads TGTGCCAGCAGCCTCGGGACTAGCGGGGGGGCCAACAATGAGCAGTTCTTC.

The table lists this clone with a count of one. The rearrangement joins TRBV25-1 to TRBJ1-4; 7 bases line up with TRBD1. The CDR3 runs to 14 residues. CDR1 MGHDK and CDR2 SYGVNS come from the germline V gene. With V trimmed by 6 bases and J by 7 bases, 8 bases remained unmatched. The CDR3 here is CASRRTGAGEKLFF. In DNA, the CDR3 is TGTGCCAGCAGGAGAACAGGGGCGGGTGAAAAACTGTTTTTT.

V usage is TRBV25-1 and J usage is TRBJ1-6, with D possibly being TRBD1 (5 bases). The CDR3 contains 14 residues. The ends were cut back, 6 bases at V and 6 bases at J, with 12 bases in the middle. CDR1 is MGHDK and CDR2 is SYGVNS in the germline V gene. The CDR3 spells CASRWQGGNSPLHF. The CDR3 nucleotides read TGTGCCAGCAGATGGCAGGGTGGTAATTCACCCCTCCACTTT.

The chain is built from TRBV19 and TRBJ1-2, with D maybe TRBD1 (5 bases). Germline V gives CDR1 LNHDA, CDR2 SQIVND (reference sequence). This CDR3 comprises 14 residues. The V gene lost 6 bases and the J gene lost 3 bases, with 14 bases spanning the gap. CDR3 residues: CASRDSTRYYGYTF. DNA for the CDR3: TGTGCCAGTAGAGACAGTACTCGATACTATGGCTACACCTTC.

V and J are TRBV5-6 and TRBJ1-4; perhaps TRBD1 as D (5 bases). Germline V gene sequence: CDR1 SGHDT, CDR2 YYEEEE. The V gene lost 4 bases and the J gene lost 4 bases, with 14 bases spanning the gap. The CDR3 has 15 residues. The CDR3 reads CASSRPQGSNEKLFF. The CDR3 coding sequence is TGTGCCAGCAGCCGGCCTCAGGGAAGTAATGAAAAACTGTTTTTT.

The J gene is TRBJ1-4, the V gene TRBV18, with 8 positions matching TRBD1. V lost 6 bases to trimming and J lost 7 bases; unmatched junction nucleotides: 19. CDR1 and CDR2 from the germline V gene are KGHSH and LQKENI. The CDR3 runs to 18 residues. CDR3 amino acids: CASSRYRSRDRGGEKLFF. The CDR3 DNA reads TGTGCCAGCTCGCGCTATCGAAGTCGCGACAGGGGAGGTGAAAAACTGTTTTTT.

V gene TRBV7-6 combines with J gene TRBJ2-7; 8 bases match TRBD1. CDR1 is SGHVS, CDR2 FNYEAQ, per germline. The CDR3 extends over 14 amino acids. J lost 2 bases, V lost 4 bases, and 4 bases had no gene match. In DNA form, the CDR3 reads TGTGCCAGCAGCTCAGCCAGGGGGCCCTACGAGCAGTACTTC. Its protein is CASSSARGPYEQYF. Variable domain in full (rest from reference TRBV7-6 and TRBJ2-7): GAGVSQSPRYKVTKRGQDVALRCDPISGHVSLYWYRQALGQGPEFLTYFNYEAQQDKSGLPNDRFSAERPEGSISTLTIQRTEQRDSAMYRCASSSARGPYEQYFGPGTRLTVT.

This clone showed up just a few times. The rearrangement joins TRBV2 to TRBJ2-3; TRBD2 matches at 12 bases. Germline CDR1 is SNHLY and CDR2 is FYNNEI. This CDR3 comprises 15 residues. With 5 bases clipped from V and 6 bases from J, the junction kept 6 bases outside the gene matches. In DNA form, the CDR3 reads TGTGCCAGCAGTAGGCTAGCGGGGGGGACGGATACGCAGTATTTT. Amino acid sequence: CASSRLAGGTDTQYF.

V gene TRBV9 combines with J gene TRBJ2-2; maybe TRBD1 (6 bases). The CDR3 length is 16 residues. The V and J ends lost 7 bases and 0 bases respectively, with 16 bases between them. Germline CDR1 reads SGDLS; CDR2 reads YYNGEE. CDR3 sequence reads: CASLQDSWPNTGELFF. The CDR3 DNA is TGTGCCAGCCTCCAGGACAGCTGGCCGAACACCGGGGAGCTGTTTTTT.

This clone turned up a few times. The J gene is TRBJ2-7, the V gene TRBV15; D is uncertain. The CDR3 loop spans 14 amino acids. CDR1 and CDR2 (germline): LNHNV, YYDKDF (reference sequence). Deletions cut 5 bases from V and 0 bases from J, with 11 bases between. CDR3 DNA sequence: TGTGCCACCAGCCCCCTGAGGAGCTCCTACGAGCAGTACTTC. Translation gives CATSPLRSSYEQYF.

The chain uses TRBV9 and TRBJ2-5; a weak D match, TRBD2 (7 bases). Germline CDR1 SGDLS, CDR2 YYNGEE. This CDR3 contains 15 residues. Trimming cost V 0 bases and J 2 bases, with 11 bases left between them. CDR3 sequence: CASSVGGGSQETQYF. The CDR3 region has the DNA TGTGCCAGCAGCGTAGGGGGGGGCTCTCAAGAGACCCAGTACTTC.

This chain links TRBV27 with TRBJ2-7; TRBD1 might be the D (5 bases). Germline CDR1 reads MNHEY; CDR2 reads SMNVEV (reference sequence). The CDR3 spans 15 residues. The V end lost 6 bases, the J end lost 0 bases, and 15 bases lay between the germline ends. The CDR3 loop is CASSLVGASSYEQYF. The CDR3 DNA is TGTGCCAGCAGCCTGGTTGGGGCGAGCTCCTACGAGCAGTACTTC.